The rows below give T cell receptor beta chains drawn from one sample of a study of cytomegalovirus exposure and HLA in healthy donors. The method was immunoSEQ multiplex PCR; TCRdb's version includes in-frame clones alone and lacks a portion of them. The sample carries roughly 120,000 clones, 82% recorded once. The sequenced sample was PBMCs. These receptors were taken from a male donor in good health and CMV-seropositive. CDR3s include the opening cysteine and the closing phenylalanine or tryptophan. The order of the fields is CDR3 length, clone size, V gene, J gene, D gene, CDR3 protein, CDR3 DNA. The D gene is left open where the match is weak. Clone size is not always given. Where it is, it says once, few, many or a class for expanded clones.

>12|-|TRBV18|TRBJ2-1|-
CASLGGDNEQFF
TGTGCCAGCCTTGGAGGGGACAATGAGCAGTTCTTC
>17|-|TRBV4-2|TRBJ2-3|TRBD2
CASSRGLAGGAADTQYF
TGTGCCAGCAGCCGGGGACTAGCGGGAGGCGCGGCAGATACGCAGTATTTT
>17|-|TRBV27|TRBJ2-1|TRBD2
CASSSMGTSGIYNEQFF
TGTGCCAGCAGCTCCATGGGGACTAGCGGGATCTACAATGAGCAGTTCTTC
>14|few|TRBV9|TRBJ2-5|-
CASSVPGRVETQYF
TGTGCCAGCAGCGTACCGGGAAGGGTAGAGACCCAGTACTTC
>14|few|TRBV25-1|TRBJ2-1|-
CASRSYGRTNEQFF
TGTGCCAGCAGGAGCTACGGGAGAACAAATGAGCAGTTCTTC
>15|few|TRBV7-2|TRBJ2-7|TRBD2
CASSSRTSGAYEQYF
TGTGCCAGCAGCTCGCGGACTAGCGGGGCCTACGAGCAGTACTTC
>15|-|TRBV7-8|TRBJ2-7|TRBD1
CASRGPGTGVYEQYF
TGTGCCAGCAGAGGACCCGGGACAGGGGTATACGAGCAGTACTTC
>15|once|TRBV9|TRBJ2-2|TRBD1
CASSQTGYGTGELFF
TGTGCCAGCAGCCAGACAGGGTACGGCACCGGGGAGCTGTTTTTT
>19|-|TRBV28|TRBJ2-5|-
CASSFLVTSHSTCSQTQYF
TGTGCCAGCAGTTTTCTGGTCACCTCGCACAGTACTTGCAGCCAGACCCAGTACTTC
>12|-|TRBV5-1|TRBJ2-3|TRBD2
CASSWDAGAQYF
TGCGCCAGCAGCTGGGATGCGGGAGCGCAGTATTTT
>16|-|TRBV7-2|TRBJ2-2|-
CASSLYGGANTGELFF
TGTGCCAGCAGCTTATACGGCGGTGCGAACACCGGGGAGCTGTTTTTT
>14|-|TRBV27|TRBJ2-7|-
CASSLGRSSYEQYF
TGTGCCAGCAGTTTAGGAAGGAGCTCCTACGAGCAGTACTTC
>16|-|TRBV28|TRBJ2-3|-
CASSFAYSSPTDTQYF
TGTGCCAGCAGTTTTGCCTACAGTTCTCCCACAGATACGCAGTATTTT
>16|few|TRBV4-2|TRBJ2-7|TRBD2
CASSWGSGRATDEQYF
TGTGCCAGCAGCTGGGGCAGCGGGAGGGCCACAGACGAGCAGTACTTC
>13|-|TRBV19|TRBJ2-5|TRBD1
CATSTGRRETQYF
TGTGCCACTTCGACAGGGCGACGTGAGACCCAGTACTTC
>14|-|TRBV30|TRBJ1-1|-
CAWSVSRGMTEAFF
TGTGCCTGGAGTGTTTCTCGGGGGATGACTGAAGCTTTCTTT
>11|-|TRBV20-1|TRBJ2-7|-
CSARGTYEQYF
TGCAGTGCAAGGGGAACCTACGAGCAGTACTTC
>16|-|TRBV28|TRBJ1-2|-
CASSFQGITSGVGYTF
TGTGCCAGCAGTTTTCAGGGGATCACCTCAGGGGTAGGCTACACCTTC
>12|-|TRBV19|TRBJ1-2|-
CASSETDYGYTF
TGTGCCAGTTCCGAGACAGACTATGGCTACACCTTC
>14|-|TRBV5-1|TRBJ2-5|TRBD1
CASSLQGAWETQYF
TGCGCCAGCAGCTTACAGGGGGCGTGGGAGACCCAGTACTTC
>13|few|TRBV6-1|TRBJ2-7|TRBD2
CASRGGGGHEQYF
TGTGCCAGCAGGGGCGGCGGGGGTCACGAGCAGTACTTC
>13|-|TRBV6-1|TRBJ2-2|-
CASGTIGTGELFF
TGTGCCAGTGGGACAATCGGCACCGGGGAGCTGTTTTTT
>12|-|TRBV28|TRBJ1-5|-
CASSQNNQPQHF
TGTGCCAGCAGTCAAAACAATCAGCCCCAGCATTTT
>15|-|TRBV9|TRBJ2-2|-
CASSVDWGETGELFF
TGTGCCAGCAGCGTAGATTGGGGAGAGACCGGGGAGCTGTTTTTT
>14|-|TRBV7-6|TRBJ1-1|TRBD1
CASSLGTGDTEAFF
TGTGCCAGCAGCTTAGGGACAGGGGACACTGAAGCTTTCTTT
>14|-|TRBV6-5|TRBJ2-7|TRBD2
CASSRPGLAHEQYF
TGTGCCAGCAGCAGACCGGGACTAGCACACGAGCAGTACTTC
>14|-|TRBV28|TRBJ2-2|TRBD1
CASSMTGRTGELFF
TGTGCCAGCAGTATGACAGGGCGAACCGGGGAGCTGTTTTTT
>15|-|TRBV28|TRBJ1-5|TRBD1
CASSWGLTGNQPQHF
TGTGCCAGCAGTTGGGGTCTGACAGGGAATCAGCCCCAGCATTTT
>14|-|TRBV7-2|TRBJ2-7|TRBD2
CASTLASKAYEQYF
TGTGCCAGCACACTAGCGAGTAAGGCCTACGAGCAGTACTTC
>13|-|TRBV13|TRBJ2-1|-
CASSLGGYNEQFF
TGTGCCAGCAGCCTGGGGGGCTACAATGAGCAGTTCTTC
>13|-|TRBV29-1|TRBJ2-3|-
CSIVGGGGDTQYF
TGCAGCATCGTGGGAGGGGGGGGAGATACGCAGTATTTT
>19|-|TRBV27|TRBJ1-3|-
CASSLSGGAGRPSGNTIYF
TGTGCCAGCAGTTTAAGCGGCGGGGCGGGCCGGCCCTCTGGAAACACCATATATTTT
>15|few|TRBV15|TRBJ2-7|-
CATSRGAEAWHEQYF
TGTGCCACCAGCAGAGGAGCGGAGGCTTGGCACGAGCAGTACTTC
>15|-|TRBV19|TRBJ1-4|TRBD1
CASSRPGQRNEKLFF
TGTGCCAGTAGTCGGCCGGGACAGCGTAATGAAAAACTGTTTTTT
>15|-|TRBV5-1|TRBJ2-2|-
CASSLRLGGTGELFF
TGCGCCAGCAGCTTGCGTCTAGGTGGGACCGGGGAGCTGTTTTTT
>15|-|TRBV7-3|TRBJ2-1|TRBD2
CASSLGLAGVNEQFF
TGTGCCAGCAGCTTAGGACTAGCGGGAGTCAATGAGCAGTTCTTC
>14|-|TRBV27|TRBJ1-6|-
CASSLQGLGSPLHF
TGTGCCAGCAGTTTACAGGGTTTGGGTTCACCCCTCCACTTT
>14|-|TRBV7-9|TRBJ2-7|-
CSSSLGASSYEQYF
TGTTCCAGCAGCTTAGGGGCCAGCTCCTACGAGCAGTACTTC
>15|-|TRBV5-6|TRBJ2-1|-
CASSFRAGSRNEQFF
TGTGCCAGCAGCTTTCGCGCGGGATCTCGCAATGAGCAGTTCTTC
>15|once|TRBV16|TRBJ2-7|TRBD1
CASSQSGTGGDEQYF
TGTGCCAGCAGCCAATCCGGGACAGGGGGCGACGAGCAGTACTTC
>14|-|TRBV19|TRBJ2-7|TRBD2
CASSTTSGISEQYF
TGTGCCAGTAGCACGACTAGCGGAATATCCGAGCAGTACTTC
>16|-|TRBV13|TRBJ1-4|-
CASSFRQLRTNEKLFF
TGTGCCAGCAGCTTCAGGCAGTTAAGAACTAATGAAAAACTGTTTTTT
>15|-|TRBV5-1|TRBJ2-5|TRBD1
CASSLGDREGETQYF
TGCGCCAGCAGCTTGGGGGACAGGGAGGGAGAGACCCAGTACTTC
>15|-|TRBV11-2|TRBJ1-6|TRBD1
CASSLVGDSNSPLHF
TGTGCCAGCAGCTTAGTGGGGGACAGTAATTCACCCCTCCACTTT
>15|once|TRBV6-4|TRBJ2-3|-
CASSDWARADNTQYF
TGTGCCAGCAGTGACTGGGCGAGAGCAGACAATACGCAGTATTTT
>15|-|TRBV5-1|TRBJ2-7|TRBD2
CASSPKLAGGVGQYF
TGCGCCAGCAGCCCCAAACTAGCGGGAGGGGTGGGGCAGTACTTC
>13|-|TRBV11-2|TRBJ2-1|-
CASSLAANNEQFF
TGTGCCAGCAGCTTAGCAGCGAACAATGAGCAGTTCTTC
>14|-|TRBV28|TRBJ1-2|TRBD1
CATRRLDRGIGYTF
TGTGCCACTCGACGCCTGGACAGGGGAATTGGCTACACCTTC
>15|-|TRBV4-1|TRBJ2-2|TRBD1
CASSQADRETGELFF
TGCGCCAGCAGCCAAGCGGACAGGGAGACCGGGGAGCTGTTTTTT
>12|-|TRBV7-9|TRBJ2-4|-
CASSSSGAIQYF
TGTGCCAGCAGCTCCTCAGGTGCGATTCAGTACTTC
>12|-|TRBV7-6|TRBJ2-7|-
CASTNPGYEQYF
TGTGCCAGCACCAATCCCGGCTACGAGCAGTACTTC
>15|-|TRBV28|TRBJ1-6|TRBD1
CASSFMGQGPLPLHF
TGTGCCAGCAGTTTTATGGGACAGGGCCCCCTACCCCTCCACTTT
>16|-|TRBV10-3|TRBJ2-7|-
CAISEMTARRSYEQYF
TGTGCCATCAGTGAGATGACAGCTCGTCGCTCCTACGAGCAGTACTTC
>15|-|TRBV4-2|TRBJ2-7|-
CASSPPTGTSYEQYF
TGTGCCAGCAGCCCCCCGACAGGGACTTCCTACGAGCAGTACTTC
>14|-|TRBV7-2|TRBJ2-7|-
CASSFIGGRTEQYF
TGTGCCAGCAGCTTCATTGGCGGGCGGACCGAGCAGTACTTC